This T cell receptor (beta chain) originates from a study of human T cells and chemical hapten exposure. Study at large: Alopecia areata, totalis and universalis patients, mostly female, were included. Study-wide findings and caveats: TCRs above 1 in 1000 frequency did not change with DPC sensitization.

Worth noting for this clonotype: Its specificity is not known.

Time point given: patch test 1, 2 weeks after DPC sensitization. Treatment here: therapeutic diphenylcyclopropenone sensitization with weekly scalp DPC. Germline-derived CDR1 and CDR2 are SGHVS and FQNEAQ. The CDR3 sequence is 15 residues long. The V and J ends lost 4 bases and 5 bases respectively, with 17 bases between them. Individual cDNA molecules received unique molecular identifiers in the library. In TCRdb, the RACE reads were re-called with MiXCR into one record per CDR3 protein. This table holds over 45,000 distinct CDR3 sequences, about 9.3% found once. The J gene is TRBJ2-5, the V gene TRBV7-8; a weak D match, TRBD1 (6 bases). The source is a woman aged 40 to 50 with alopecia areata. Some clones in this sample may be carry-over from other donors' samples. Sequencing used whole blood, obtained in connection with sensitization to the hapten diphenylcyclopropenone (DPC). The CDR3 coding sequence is TGTGCCAGCAGCTCTAATTGGGGGCGCGGGGAGACCCAGTACTTC. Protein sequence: CASSSNWGRGETQYF.